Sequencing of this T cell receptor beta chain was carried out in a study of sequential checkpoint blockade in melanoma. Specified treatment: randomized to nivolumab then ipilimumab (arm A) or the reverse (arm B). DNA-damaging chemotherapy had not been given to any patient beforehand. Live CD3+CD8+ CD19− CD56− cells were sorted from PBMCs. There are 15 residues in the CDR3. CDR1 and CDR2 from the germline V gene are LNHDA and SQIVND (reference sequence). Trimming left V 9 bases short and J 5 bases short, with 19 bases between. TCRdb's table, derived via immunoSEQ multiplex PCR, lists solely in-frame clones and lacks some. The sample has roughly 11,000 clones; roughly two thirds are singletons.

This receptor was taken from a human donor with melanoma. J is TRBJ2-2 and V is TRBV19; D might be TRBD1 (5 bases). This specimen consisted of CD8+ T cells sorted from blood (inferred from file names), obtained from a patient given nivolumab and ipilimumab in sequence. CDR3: CASHPPERTTGELFF. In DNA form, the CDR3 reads TGTGCCAGCCATCCCCCGGAGAGGACAACCGGGGAGCTGTTTTTT.